The rows below give T cell receptor beta chains drawn from one sample of a study of beta chain features in type 1 diabetes. Some clones are missing from TCRdb's copy, which holds only in-frame ones; the method was immunoSEQ multiplex PCR. The sample includes fewer than 25,000 clones, 50% of them seen just once. Sequencing was performed on stem cell memory CD4+ T cells from blood. The origin of the receptors is a man younger than 30 in good health. The CDR3 runs from the conserved cysteine through the conserved F or W. Each record gives: D gene, clone size, V gene, CDR3 length, J gene, CDR3 protein, CDR3 DNA. The D gene is left open where the match is weak. Not all rows give a size; the values are once, few, many and, for expanded clones, a class.

NA	few	TRBV6-6	16	TRBJ1-5	CASSTHQGRSNQPQHF	TGTGCCAGCAGTACCCATCAGGGGCGTAGCAATCAGCCCCAGCATTTT
TRBD1	NA	TRBV7-9	16	TRBJ1-2	CASSPRTRDRNYGYTF	TGTGCCAGCAGCCCGCGAACCCGGGACAGGAACTATGGCTACACCTTC
NA	NA	TRBV27	14	TRBJ1-5	CASRKQGSNQPQHF	TGTGCCAGCAGGAAACAGGGAAGCAATCAGCCCCAGCATTTT
TRBD1	NA	TRBV28	14	TRBJ1-2	CATLSTGGIYGYTF	TGTGCCACCCTATCGACAGGGGGTATCTATGGCTACACCTTC
TRBD2	few	TRBV28	16	TRBJ2-7	CASSPGGAPISYEQYF	TGTGCCAGCAGTCCCGGGGGGGCCCCCATCTCCTACGAGCAGTACTTC
NA	NA	TRBV5-1	15	TRBJ2-2	CASSRTSSYTGELFF	TGCGCCAGCAGCCGCACTAGCTCATACACCGGGGAGCTGTTTTTT
NA	NA	TRBV7-3	16	TRBJ2-7	CASSLGGARAGDEQYF	TGTGCCAGCAGCTTAGGGGGGGCCCGTGCTGGCGACGAGCAGTACTTC
TRBD1	NA	TRBV7-3	14	TRBJ2-7	CASSSGTGSYEQYF	TGTGCCAGCAGCTCCGGGACAGGTTCCTACGAGCAGTACTTC
NA	NA	TRBV29-1	14	TRBJ2-7	CSAKRGGPRNEQYF	TGCAGCGCCAAGAGAGGTGGCCCTCGGAACGAGCAGTACTTC
TRBD1	NA	TRBV5-1	15	TRBJ1-1	CASSLQGARNTEAFF	TGCGCCAGCAGCTTACAGGGGGCAAGGAACACTGAAGCTTTCTTT
TRBD2	few	TRBV28	14	TRBJ2-1	CASTSASTYNEQFF	TGTGCCAGTACTAGCGCCTCTACCTACAATGAGCAGTTCTTC
TRBD1	NA	TRBV7-2	16	TRBJ1-2	CASSFTPGQGARGYTF	TGTGCCAGCAGCTTTACACCGGGACAGGGGGCGCGCGGCTACACCTTC
NA	few	TRBV7-2	14	TRBJ1-6	CASTSQGTPSPLHF	TGTGCCAGCACTAGTCAGGGGACGCCATCACCCCTCCACTTT
TRBD2	NA	TRBV18	14	TRBJ2-7	CASSPETSGYEQYF	TGTGCCAGCTCACCAGAGACTAGCGGCTACGAGCAGTACTTC
NA	few	TRBV29-1	10	TRBJ2-1	CSLGSAEQFF	TGCAGCCTCGGCAGCGCTGAGCAGTTCTTC
NA	NA	TRBV14	14	TRBJ2-1	CASSQELVGAEQFF	TGTGCCAGCAGCCAAGAACTAGTGGGGGCTGAGCAGTTCTTC
TRBD1	NA	TRBV6-5	13	TRBJ1-1	CASQRTGFSEAFF	TGTGCCAGCCAGAGGACAGGGTTTTCTGAAGCTTTCTTT
NA	few	TRBV27	12	TRBJ2-6	CASRRGANVLTF	TGTGCCAGCAGGCGTGGGGCCAACGTCCTGACTTTC
NA	NA	TRBV29-1	14	TRBJ2-5	CSVRRDIQGETQYF	TGCAGCGTCCGCCGGGACATTCAAGGGGAGACCCAGTACTTC
NA	few	TRBV5-1	14	TRBJ1-5	CASSPGSGNQPQHF	TGCGCCAGCAGCCCGGGGTCGGGGAATCAGCCCCAGCATTTT
NA	NA	TRBV7-6	15	TRBJ2-3	CASSDWGTSTDTQYF	TGTGCCAGCAGCGATTGGGGGACTAGCACAGATACGCAGTATTTT
NA	NA	TRBV28	12	TRBJ1-5	CALGGGNQPQHF	TGTGCCCTAGGGGGTGGGAATCAGCCCCAGCATTTT
NA	NA	TRBV4-3	15	TRBJ1-2	CASSQGSGQNYGYTF	TGCGCCAGCAGCCAAGGTTCCGGACAGAACTATGGCTACACCTTC
TRBD2	few	TRBV28	16	TRBJ2-3	CASSSPGSGRGNTQYF	TGTGCCAGCAGTTCCCCTGGTAGCGGGAGAGGAAATACGCAGTATTTT
TRBD1	NA	TRBV27	16	TRBJ2-7	CASSALRDRSSYEQYF	TGTGCCAGCAGTGCCCTCCGGGACAGGAGCTCCTACGAGCAGTACTTC
TRBD1	NA	TRBV25-1	14	TRBJ2-4	CASRPPGQGNIQYF	TGTGCCAGCAGGCCACCGGGACAGGGTAACATTCAGTACTTC
TRBD1	NA	TRBV7-2	14	TRBJ1-2	CASSTRDRDYGYTF	TGTGCCAGCAGCACCCGGGACAGAGACTATGGCTACACCTTC
TRBD2	few	TRBV11-2	15	TRBJ2-5	CASSLVTAGGETQYF	TGTGCCAGCAGCTTAGTCACAGCGGGAGGGGAGACCCAGTACTTC
NA	NA	TRBV7-3	13	TRBJ2-7	CASSLGTGYEQYF	TGTGCCAGCAGCTTGGGGACTGGATACGAGCAGTACTTC
NA	NA	TRBV15	15	TRBJ1-2	CATSRDRTGSNGYTF	TGTGCCACCAGCAGAGATCGTACAGGGAGTAATGGCTACACCTTC
NA	NA	TRBV18	17	TRBJ1-5	CASSRLQGKDGNQPQHF	TGTGCCAGCTCGCGACTACAGGGCAAAGATGGCAATCAGCCCCAGCATTTT
TRBD1	few	TRBV5-1	15	TRBJ2-7	CASSPSASGGYEQYF	TGCGCCAGCAGCCCCTCGGCCTCAGGGGGCTACGAGCAGTACTTC
NA	NA	TRBV7-9	12	TRBJ2-1	CASSLREDEQFF	TGTGCCAGCAGCTTAAGGGAGGATGAGCAGTTCTTC
NA	NA	TRBV11-3	15	TRBJ2-1	CASSLGRGSYNEQFF	TGTGCCAGCAGCTTAGGCAGGGGCTCCTACAATGAGCAGTTCTTC
TRBD1	few	TRBV7-2	12	TRBJ1-2	CASSLAADRVYF	TGTGCCAGCAGCTTAGCGGCCGACAGGGTTTACTTC
TRBD1	few	TRBV6-4	15	TRBJ2-7	CARRHSGQGRNEQYF	TGTGCCAGGCGTCACTCAGGACAGGGGCGAAACGAGCAGTACTTC
NA	once	TRBV5-5	17	TRBJ1-5	CASSWRAGTKSNQPQHF	TGTGCCAGCAGCTGGCGGGCCGGGACAAAAAGCAATCAGCCCCAGCATTTT
NA	NA	TRBV27	19	TRBJ1-5	CASTRTGSGGISGNQPQHF	TGTGCCAGCACCAGAACCGGGTCCGGTGGGATTTCGGGAAATCAGCCCCAGCATTTT
NA	NA	TRBV7-9	15	TRBJ2-5	CASSLGAAGPETQYF	TGTGCCAGCAGCTTAGGGGCCGCGGGGCCAGAGACCCAGTACTTC
TRBD1	NA	TRBV30	11	TRBJ1-1	CAGQGYTEAFF	TGTGCCGGACAGGGATATACTGAAGCTTTCTTT
NA	NA	TRBV20-1	10	TRBJ1-2	CSSVRGGYTF	TGCAGTTCAGTAAGGGGCGGCTACACCTTC
NA	once	TRBV14	14	TRBJ1-4	CASSQQITGEKLFF	TGTGCCAGCAGCCAACAGATTACAGGTGAAAAACTGTTTTTT
NA	few	TRBV29-1	13	TRBJ1-5	CSVSQEQHQPQHF	TGCAGCGTTTCACAGGAGCAGCATCAGCCCCAGCATTTT
TRBD1	NA	TRBV28	16	TRBJ1-5	CASSHRQGASNQPQHF	TGTGCCAGCAGTCACAGACAGGGGGCTAGCAATCAGCCCCAGCATTTT
TRBD2	NA	TRBV5-1	15	TRBJ2-1	CASSLSGGAGNEQFF	TGCGCCAGCAGCTTGAGCGGGGGGGCCGGCAATGAGCAGTTCTTC
TRBD2	few	TRBV10-3	17	TRBJ2-3	CAISDPSLAGGRDTQYF	TGTGCCATCAGTGATCCTTCTTTAGCGGGAGGGCGTGATACGCAGTATTTT
TRBD1	NA	TRBV19	13	TRBJ2-7	CASSLTGGYEQYF	TGTGCCAGTAGTCTCACAGGGGGCTACGAGCAGTACTTC
NA	NA	TRBV19	15	TRBJ1-1	CASSIGSGQNTEAFF	TGTGCCAGTAGTATAGGCTCAGGGCAGAACACTGAAGCTTTCTTT
NA	NA	TRBV6-5	13	TRBJ1-3	CASNSGPGDTIYF	TGTGCCAGCAACTCCGGGCCCGGGGACACCATATATTTT
NA	NA	TRBV29-1	14	TRBJ2-3	CSVYRGGRTDTQYF	TGCAGTGTATACAGGGGGGGTCGGACAGATACGCAGTATTTT
TRBD1	NA	TRBV18	15	TRBJ2-7	CASSPGTGNPYEQYF	TGTGCCAGCTCACCCGGGACAGGGAATCCCTACGAGCAGTACTTC
TRBD2	few	TRBV7-2	16	TRBJ2-5	CASSLMGTSGGETQYF	TGTGCCAGCAGCTTAATGGGGACTAGCGGTGGGGAGACCCAGTACTTC
TRBD1	NA	TRBV5-1	13	TRBJ2-5	CASSRTGVGTQYF	TGCGCCAGCAGCAGGACAGGGGTGGGGACCCAGTACTTC
NA	few	TRBV28	15	TRBJ1-1	CASSLYQVMNTEAFF	TGTGCCAGCAGTTTATATCAGGTTATGAACACTGAAGCTTTCTTT